The rows below give T cell receptor beta chains drawn from one sample of a study of Ad26.COV2.S vaccination and SARS-CoV-2 variants. Profiling relied on immunoSEQ multiplex PCR, and the TCRdb table lists in-frame clones only, not all of them. The sample includes hundreds of thousands of clones, roughly 90% of them seen just once. Material: peripheral blood, obtained in a trial of Ad26.COV2.S vaccine versus placebo. These receptor sequences come from a person aged 18-60 years who received the Ad26.COV2.S COVID-19 vaccine or a placebo. Each CDR3 is given with its conserved first and last residue. Each record gives: clone size, V gene, D gene, J gene, CDR3 DNA, CDR3 protein. D genes are given only for firm matches. Where a row states a size, it is once, few, many or the class of an expanded clone; other rows omit it.

abundance: .; v_gene: TRBV6-5; d_gene: TRBD1; j_gene: TRBJ1-2; CDR3nt: TGTGCCAGCAGTTACTCCGGAGGGGGCTTAAATGGCTACACCTTC; CDR3aa: CASSYSGGGLNGYTF
abundance: .; v_gene: TRBV6-5; d_gene: TRBD1; j_gene: TRBJ2-5; CDR3nt: TGTGCCAGCAGTTATACGAGGGGGCAGGCCCAGTACTTC; CDR3aa: CASSYTRGQAQYF
abundance: .; v_gene: TRBV6-2/TRBV6-3; d_gene: TRBD1; j_gene: TRBJ1-2; CDR3nt: TGTGCCAGCAGTTATAAGGACAGGGGGAACTATGGCTACACCTTC; CDR3aa: CASSYKDRGNYGYTF
abundance: few; v_gene: TRBV10-3; d_gene: .; j_gene: TRBJ2-7; CDR3nt: TGTGCCATCAATTCTGGACCGCGCTACGAGCAGTACTTC; CDR3aa: CAINSGPRYEQYF
abundance: few; v_gene: TRBV3-1/TRBV3-2; d_gene: .; j_gene: TRBJ1-5; CDR3nt: TGTGCCAGCAGCCCAGGTGGGGGGACCAATCAGCCCCAGCATTTT; CDR3aa: CASSPGGGTNQPQHF
abundance: .; v_gene: TRBV2; d_gene: TRBD1; j_gene: TRBJ1-1; CDR3nt: TGTGCCAGCGGGGACAGGCCGAACACTGAAGCTTTCTTT; CDR3aa: CASGDRPNTEAFF
abundance: .; v_gene: TRBV2; d_gene: .; j_gene: TRBJ2-5; CDR3nt: TGTGCCAGCACCATTCAAGGTGGACCCCAAGAGACCCAGTACTTC; CDR3aa: CASTIQGGPQETQYF
abundance: .; v_gene: TRBV7-9; d_gene: .; j_gene: TRBJ2-2; CDR3nt: TGTGCCAGCAGCTTAGAAGGGGCCTTCACCGGGGAGCTGTTTTTT; CDR3aa: CASSLEGAFTGELFF
abundance: .; v_gene: TRBV7-6; d_gene: .; j_gene: TRBJ2-7; CDR3nt: TGTGCCAGCAGCTTAGCCGGGGTTCCCTACGAGCAGTACTTC; CDR3aa: CASSLAGVPYEQYF
abundance: .; v_gene: TRBV6-5; d_gene: .; j_gene: TRBJ1-2; CDR3nt: TGTGCCAGCAGTTACCCAGGCGCAGGCCACTATGGCTACACCTTC; CDR3aa: CASSYPGAGHYGYTF
abundance: .; v_gene: TRBV30; d_gene: .; j_gene: TRBJ1-6; CDR3nt: TGTGCCTGGAGTGTCGGTTACTCCTATAATTCACCCCTCCACTTT; CDR3aa: CAWSVGYSYNSPLHF
abundance: .; v_gene: TRBV2; d_gene: .; j_gene: TRBJ2-1; CDR3nt: TGTGCCAGCAGTGAAGTTGTTAATGAGCAGTTCTTC; CDR3aa: CASSEVVNEQFF
abundance: few; v_gene: TRBV7-2; d_gene: .; j_gene: TRBJ1-6; CDR3nt: TGTGCCAGCAGTTCTCCTTCAGGTGGAGGTAATTCACCCCTCCACTTT; CDR3aa: CASSSPSGGGNSPLHF
abundance: .; v_gene: TRBV15; d_gene: TRBD1; j_gene: TRBJ1-5; CDR3nt: TGTGCCACCAGCAGGGACAGGGGAGGTCAGCCCCAGCATTTT; CDR3aa: CATSRDRGGQPQHF
abundance: .; v_gene: TRBV27; d_gene: .; j_gene: TRBJ1-5; CDR3nt: TGTGCCAGCAGTGGTCAGGGGAGTAGCAATCAGCCCCAGCATTTT; CDR3aa: CASSGQGSSNQPQHF
abundance: .; v_gene: TRBV7-9; d_gene: .; j_gene: TRBJ1-4; CDR3nt: TGTGCCAGCAGCTTAGACCTCGCAACTAATGAAAAACTGTTTTTT; CDR3aa: CASSLDLATNEKLFF
abundance: .; v_gene: TRBV6-4; d_gene: .; j_gene: TRBJ1-1; CDR3nt: TGTGCCAGCAGTGCCGCTCAGAACACTGAAGCTTTCTTT; CDR3aa: CASSAAQNTEAFF
abundance: .; v_gene: TRBV12-3/TRBV12-4; d_gene: .; j_gene: TRBJ1-5; CDR3nt: TGTGCCAGCAGTTTACGTGGGGGTCAGCCCCAGCATTTT; CDR3aa: CASSLRGGQPQHF
abundance: .; v_gene: TRBV9; d_gene: .; j_gene: TRBJ2-3; CDR3nt: TGTGCCAGCAGCGCCTCCCAGCGGGCCCTAGGCCCAGATACGCAGTATTTT; CDR3aa: CASSASQRALGPDTQYF
abundance: .; v_gene: TRBV6-6; d_gene: .; j_gene: TRBJ2-3; CDR3nt: TGTGCCAGCAACAACCTGGGAGATACGCAGTATTTT; CDR3aa: CASNNLGDTQYF
abundance: .; v_gene: TRBV7-8; d_gene: .; j_gene: TRBJ1-5; CDR3nt: TGTGCCAGCAGCTTACAGGGAGAGGGGGATCAGCCCCAGCATTTT; CDR3aa: CASSLQGEGDQPQHF
abundance: .; v_gene: TRBV18; d_gene: TRBD1; j_gene: TRBJ1-1; CDR3nt: TGTGCCAGCTCACCAATTCAGGGGGGAAACACTGAAGCTTTCTTT; CDR3aa: CASSPIQGGNTEAFF
abundance: .; v_gene: TRBV5-4; d_gene: .; j_gene: TRBJ2-3; CDR3nt: TGTGCCAGCAGCCCCCGAGGAGAGACAACGCAGTATTTT; CDR3aa: CASSPRGETTQYF
abundance: .; v_gene: TRBV5-4; d_gene: TRBD2; j_gene: TRBJ2-5; CDR3nt: TGTGCCAGCAGCTTGGTTGGGGGGGTAGAGGAGACCCAGTACTTC; CDR3aa: CASSLVGGVEETQYF
abundance: .; v_gene: TRBV19; d_gene: .; j_gene: TRBJ1-6; CDR3nt: TGTGCCAGTAACCGGGGACTGCTAAATTCACCCCTCCACTTT; CDR3aa: CASNRGLLNSPLHF
abundance: .; v_gene: TRBV5-4; d_gene: TRBD2; j_gene: TRBJ2-5; CDR3nt: TGTGCCAGCAGCTTAACCAGCGGGGGGGAAGAGACCCAGTACTTC; CDR3aa: CASSLTSGGEETQYF
abundance: .; v_gene: TRBV5-1; d_gene: .; j_gene: TRBJ2-7; CDR3nt: TGCGCCAGCAGCTCCGGGTTATATGGACTCTACGAGCAGTACTTC; CDR3aa: CASSSGLYGLYEQYF
abundance: .; v_gene: TRBV10-2; d_gene: .; j_gene: TRBJ1-2; CDR3nt: TGCGCCAGCACCGTTCTAGGTGGATACGGCTACACCTTC; CDR3aa: CASTVLGGYGYTF
abundance: .; v_gene: TRBV24-1; d_gene: TRBD1; j_gene: TRBJ2-2; CDR3nt: TGTGCCACCAGTGCCCGGGACAGGTTTACCGGGGAGCTGTTTTTT; CDR3aa: CATSARDRFTGELFF
abundance: once; v_gene: TRBV7-9; d_gene: .; j_gene: TRBJ1-2; CDR3nt: TGTGCCAGCAGCCTCCAGGGACCCTCCTATGGCTACACCTTC; CDR3aa: CASSLQGPSYGYTF
abundance: .; v_gene: TRBV18; d_gene: .; j_gene: TRBJ2-5; CDR3nt: TGTGCCAGCTCACCTATTTCGGGTGAGCAAGAGACCCAGTACTTC; CDR3aa: CASSPISGEQETQYF
abundance: .; v_gene: TRBV6-5; d_gene: .; j_gene: TRBJ1-5; CDR3nt: TGTGCCAGCAGCCCCGACAGGAATCAGCCCCAGCATTTT; CDR3aa: CASSPDRNQPQHF
abundance: .; v_gene: TRBV4-2; d_gene: TRBD1; j_gene: TRBJ1-1; CDR3nt: TGTGCCAGCAGCCAGGCTTTGGCGGCAGGGGGGGTCACTGAAGCTTTCTTT; CDR3aa: CASSQALAAGGVTEAFF
abundance: .; v_gene: TRBV7-9; d_gene: .; j_gene: TRBJ2-3; CDR3nt: TGTGCCAGCAGCACCCGGACGGGGTTACGAGCAGATACGCAGTATTTT; CDR3aa: CASSTRTGLRADTQYF
abundance: once; v_gene: TRBV27; d_gene: .; j_gene: TRBJ1-1; CDR3nt: TGTGCCAGCAGTTCGGGAACAGGCAGCCCTGAAGCTTTCTTT; CDR3aa: CASSSGTGSPEAFF
abundance: .; v_gene: TRBV12-3/TRBV12-4; d_gene: .; j_gene: TRBJ2-2; CDR3nt: TGTGCCAGCACCCGGAGGAACACCGGGGAGCTGTTTTTT; CDR3aa: CASTRRNTGELFF
abundance: .; v_gene: TRBV6-6; d_gene: .; j_gene: TRBJ1-5; CDR3nt: TGTGCCAGCTGCTCGACCGGGCTCAATCAGCCCCAGCATTTT; CDR3aa: CASCSTGLNQPQHF
abundance: .; v_gene: TRBV2; d_gene: .; j_gene: TRBJ2-1; CDR3nt: TGTGCCAGCAGTGAAGGAAGTGGCCCGAGCTCCTACAATGAGCAGTTCTTC; CDR3aa: CASSEGSGPSSYNEQFF
abundance: .; v_gene: TRBV18; d_gene: TRBD2; j_gene: TRBJ2-1; CDR3nt: TGTGCCAGCTCCTCCGGGACTAGCTACAATGAGCAGTTCTTC; CDR3aa: CASSSGTSYNEQFF